What follows are 10 T cell receptor beta chains derived from one specimen sequenced in a study of T cells in Graves' hyperthyroidism and ophthalmopathy. RNA transcripts yielded amplified TCR beta CDR3 regions. An initial round of RT-PCR targeting the TCR CDR3 relied on the HTBI primer set. From the multiplex PCR reads, TCRdb called clonotypes with MiXCR, one entry per CDR3 protein. Seen here are 300,000 to 450,000 distinct CDR3 sequences, around 14% observed once, and the top ten hold about 30%. Sequencing was carried out using blood. The source is a woman under 30 with Graves' hyperthyroidism that later progressed to Graves' ophthalmopathy.

This clonotype occurred a few times. V gene TRBV9 combines with J gene TRBJ1-2; the D is unclear. The CDR3 spans 13 residues. In germline, CDR1 is SGDLS, CDR2 YYNGEE. Deletions cut 3 bases from V and 3 bases from J, with 9 bases between. Here the CDR3 DNA reads TGTGCCAGCAGCGCACAGCCAGACTATGGCTACACCTTC. Translation gives CASSAQPDYGYTF. Supplemented by reference TRBV9 and TRBJ1-2, the full variable domain reads DSGVTQTPKHLITATGQRVTLRCSPRSGDLSVYWYQQSLDQGLQFLIQYYNGEERAKGNILERFSAQQFPDLHSELNLSSLELGDSALYFCASSAQPDYGYTFGSGTRLTVV.

This clonotype was found many times. The chain has TRBV18 and TRBJ1-2; 9 nucleotides line up with TRBD1. The CDR3 sequence is 16 residues long. The V segment lost 3 bases and the J segment 3 bases; nucleotides outside the gene matches: 8. The germline gives CDR1 KGHSH, CDR2 LQKENI. The CDR3 DNA is TGTGCCAGCTCACCTGTCCGGACAGGGGATCACTATGGCTACACCTTC. Translation: CASSPVRTGDHYGYTF.

There are many counts of this clonotype. The genes are TRBV2 and TRBJ2-2; 9 bases are shared with TRBD1. V lost 1 base, J lost 3 bases, and 6 bases stayed unmatched. The CDR3 is 17 residues long. The germline V gene encodes CDR1 SNHLY and CDR2 FYNNEI. Written as DNA, the CDR3 is TGTGCCAGCAGTGAAGGATTGGGGGACAGGGACACCGGGGAGCTGTTTTTT. Protein product: CASSEGLGDRDTGELFF.

A few counts support this clonotype. V and J are TRBV15 and TRBJ2-1, with 8 bases that match TRBD2. After removal of 0 bases from V and 4 bases from J, the junction contained 2 bases not matched to a gene. CDR1 is LNHNV, CDR2 YYDKDF, per germline (reference sequence). CDR3 length equals 15 residues. The CDR3 is CATSREREGYNEQFF. The DNA for the CDR3 is TGTGCCACCAGCAGAGAACGGGAGGGTTACAATGAGCAGTTCTTC.

The V gene is TRBV15, the J gene TRBJ2-3; 11 nucleotides align to TRBD2. The CDR3 is 16 residues long. V shed 3 bases, J shed 6 bases, and the junction held 8 bases outside the gene matches. Germline loops: CDR1 LNHNV, CDR2 YYDKDF (reference sequence). CDR3: CATSSNIAGGRDTQYF. The CDR3, as DNA: TGTGCCACCAGCAGTAACATAGCGGGAGGGAGGGATACGCAGTATTTT.

As concerns this clonotype: Its ends do not fully match the called genes, so a read error is possible. The V gene is TRBV2, the J gene TRBJ2-7; D is undetermined. This CDR3 spans 15 amino acids. CDR1 and CDR2 (germline): SNHLY, FYNNEI. CDR3 residues: CASSEESARSYKQYF. CDR3 nucleotides: TGTGCCAGCAGTGAAGAATCTGCCCGATCCTACAAGCAGTACTTC.

The table lists this clonotype with many counts. The gene calls are TRBV27 and TRBJ2-7; 9 nucleotides line up with TRBD1. CDR3 length: 15 amino acids. Trimming removed 7 bases from V and 3 bases from J; junction bases left unmatched: 10. Germline-derived CDR1 and CDR2 are MNHEY and SMNVEV (reference sequence). The CDR3 DNA reads TGTGCCAGCATCCTTACAGGGGGCTCAGGCTACGAGCAGTACTTC. Translating it yields CASILTGGSGYEQYF.

The chain has TRBV2 and TRBJ1-4; no clear D gene. CDR1 and CDR2 (germline): SNHLY, FYNNEI. Trimming shortened V by 8 bases and J by 7 bases, and 17 bases separated the two germline ends. This CDR3 spans 14 amino acids. As DNA, the CDR3 is TGTGCCAGCCGTAAGGCCTTGTCTAGTGAAAAACTGTTTTTT. This sequence encodes CASRKALSSEKLFF.

This clonotype has only one observation. Since a much larger clone is just one base distant, this may be a read error. The CDR3 ends on some other residue instead of the conserved phenylalanine or tryptophan, so this is likely a read error. V gene TRBV2 combines with J gene TRBJ1-2, with a weak D call TRBD1 (5 bases). V lost 4 bases to trimming and J lost 4 bases, with 16 bases between them. This CDR3 has 15 residues. The V gene's germline CDR1 is SNHLY and CDR2 FYNNEI. DNA of the CDR3: TGTGCCAGCAGTGCGGACCAGGGATCGGGCTATGGCTACACCCTC. It specifies CASSADQGSGYGYTL.

In DNA form, the CDR3 reads TGTGCCAGCAGCGGGACTAGCGGGAGGGCCTGGAACACAGATACGCAGTATTTT. Translating gives CASSGTSGRAWNTDTQYF. V is TRBV6-1 and J is TRBJ2-3, with TRBD2 identical over 16 bases. The CDR3 runs 18 residues. V lost 6 bases and J lost 2; bases outside the gene matches: 8. Germline assignment: CDR1 MNHNS and CDR2 SASEGT.